The 14 T cell receptor beta chains below were found in one sample sequenced in a study of T cell responses to AZD1222 COVID-19 vaccine. Here immunoSEQ multiplex PCR was the method, and the copy in TCRdb shows in-frame clones only, minus some. The sample lists 89,000 or so clones; approximately 88% were seen once. Sample: peripheral blood, taken on day 0 of AZD1222 vaccination. The source of these receptors is an adult in good health.

The rearrangement joins TRBV19 to TRBJ1-1, with D maybe TRBD1 (6 bases). CDR3 length equals 12 residues. Germline V gives CDR1 LNHDA, CDR2 SQIVND (reference sequence). Trimming cost V 5 bases and J 5 bases, with 9 bases left between them. The CDR3 DNA follows: TGTGCCAGTAGTGTAGGGGGTACTGAAGCTTTCTTT. Translated, it gives CASSVGGTEAFF.

This chain connects TRBV24-1 to TRBJ1-2; 10 bases are shared with TRBD1. The CDR3 contains 13 residues. Trimming removed 5 bases from V and 8 bases from J; junction bases left unmatched: 4. Germline CDR1 is KGHDR and CDR2 is SFDVKD. DNA for the CDR3: TGTGCCACCAGTGGCGGGACAGGGGAAGGCTACACCTTC. It translates to CATSGGTGEGYTF.

V and J are TRBV11-2 and TRBJ2-7; a weak D match, TRBD1 (6 bases). Deletions cut 4 bases from V and 3 bases from J, with 16 bases between. The V gene's germline CDR1 is SGHAT and CDR2 FQNNGV. The CDR3 contains 15 residues. CDR3 sequence (DNA): TGTGCCAGCAGCTCGACCAGGGGTTCCCTCTACGAGCAGTACTTC. Its protein is CASSSTRGSLYEQYF.

This clone has a single count. The chain is built from TRBV5-1 and TRBJ2-3; D ambiguous. Germline CDR1 SGHRS, CDR2 YFSETQ. V was trimmed by 5 bases and J by 6 bases, leaving 13 bases between them. The CDR3 extends over 13 amino acids. CDR3 region: CASSATAPDTQYF. The CDR3 nucleotides are TGCGCCAGCAGTGCCACCGCGCCGGATACGCAGTATTTT.

The genes are TRBV7-9 and TRBJ1-2; maybe TRBD1 (5 bases). V was cut by 2 bases and J by 6 bases, with 19 bases left in between. The CDR3 sequence is 16 residues long. Germline CDR1 SEHNR, CDR2 FQNEAQ (reference sequence). Written as DNA, the CDR3 is TGTGCCAGCAGCTTACAGAGACAGTATTTTGGGGATGGCTACACCTTC. Amino acid sequence: CASSLQRQYFGDGYTF. Together with reference TRBV7-9 and TRBJ1-2, the CDR3 gives the full variable domain: DTGVSQNPRHKITKRGQNVTFRCDPISEHNRLYWYRQTLGQGPEFLTYFQNEAQLEKSRLLSDRFSAERPKGSFSTLEIQRTEQGDSAMYLCASSLQRQYFGDGYTFGSGTRLTVV.

The chain uses TRBV2 and TRBJ1-1, with D unresolved. This CDR3 is built from 15 residues. V was shortened by 4 bases and J by 0 bases, with 12 bases between the two germline ends. Germline V CDR1 and CDR2: SNHLY, FYNNEI. The CDR3 is CASSAGPLMNTEAFF. The CDR3 nucleotides read TGTGCCAGCAGTGCTGGGCCGCTAATGAACACTGAAGCTTTCTTT.

The rearrangement uses TRBV2 and TRBJ2-1; no reliable D call. CDR1 and CDR2 from the germline V gene are SNHLY and FYNNEI. This CDR3 is built from 15 residues. Trimming left V 2 bases short and J 0 bases short, with 8 bases between. The CDR3 region is CASSELPSSYNEQFF. CDR3 bases: TGTGCCAGCAGTGAACTCCCCAGCTCCTACAATGAGCAGTTCTTC.

This chain connects TRBV6-5 to TRBJ1-2; D ambiguous. Trimming left V 7 bases short and J 2 bases short, with 8 bases between. The CDR3 is 12 amino acids. Germline V lookup: CDR1 MNHEY, CDR2 SVGAGI. In nucleotides, the CDR3 is TGTGCCAGCAAGGCGGCGAACTATGGCTACACCTTC. It encodes CASKAANYGYTF.

The CDR3 DNA is TGTGCCAGCAGTGAAACCCAAGACACTGAAGCTTTCTTT. As protein: CASSETQDTEAFF. V gene TRBV2 combines with J gene TRBJ1-1; D unclear. The CDR3 contains 13 residues. Trimming cost V 2 bases and J 3 bases, with 7 bases left between them. Germline V gene lookup returns CDR1 SNHLY and CDR2 FYNNEI.

The chain combines TRBV19 with TRBJ2-3; D not resolved. The CDR3 spans 15 residues. Looked up from germline, CDR1 is LNHDA and CDR2 is SQIVND (reference sequence). Trimming stripped 1 base from V and 7 bases from J, with 15 bases between. The CDR3 loop reads CASSIGTKMGYTQYF. The CDR3, as DNA: TGTGCCAGTAGTATAGGGACGAAGATGGGCTATACGCAGTATTTT.

V gene TRBV27 combines with J gene TRBJ1-6; D is ambiguous. The V end was cut by 5 bases, the J end by 7 bases, with 6 bases between. This CDR3 region has 12 residues. Germline assignment: CDR1 MNHEY and CDR2 SMNVEV (reference sequence). The CDR3 DNA reads TGTGCCAGCAGTGTGGGCAATTCACCCCTCCACTTT. Its translation is CASSVGNSPLHF.

In regard to this clone: One junction end does not reproduce the germline sequence, and a read error may be involved. The chain is built from TRBV2 and TRBJ2-1, with 7 bases fitting TRBD1. Germline CDR1 and CDR2: SNHLY and FYNNEI. CDR3 size: 12 residues. This CDR3 reads CASSAYRGNLIF. The CDR3 nucleotides read TGTGCCAGCAGTGCATACAGGGGTAATTTGATCTTC. Full variable domain (rest looked up from reference TRBV2 and TRBJ2-1): EPEVTQTPSHQVTQMGQEVILRCVPISNHLYFYWYRQILGQKVEFLVSFYNNEISEKSEIFDDQFSVERPDGSNFTLKIRSTKLEDSAMYFCASSAYRGNLIFGPGTRLTVL.

The V and J genes are TRBV27 and TRBJ1-5, with D possibly being TRBD1 (5 bases). Germline CDR1 reads MNHEY; CDR2 reads SMNVEV (reference sequence). V was pared by 10 bases and J by 0 bases, with 13 bases between. The length of the CDR3 is 14 residues. CDR3 sequence reads: CATVDNNSNQPQHF. Here the CDR3 DNA reads TGTGCCACCGTGGACAACAATAGCAATCAGCCCCAGCATTTT.

This clone was seen only a few times. J is TRBJ2-7 and V is TRBV19; D is perhaps TRBD2 (6 bases). This CDR3 has 15 residues. Germline V gene data show CDR1 as LNHDA and CDR2 as SQIVND (reference sequence). Trimming shortened V by 3 bases and J by 2 bases, and 14 bases separated the two germline ends. Here the CDR3 DNA reads TGTGCCAGTAGTATTTCCCGGGGGAAGCCCTACGAGCAGTACTTC. This gives the protein CASSISRGKPYEQYF.